This is a list of T cell receptor beta chains from one sample in a study of T cell changes during pregnancy in multiple sclerosis. Sequencing was performed with immunoSEQ multiplex PCR; in TCRdb, only in-frame clones are kept and a portion is missing. The table records about 47,000 clones, around 90% of them present only once. This sample comprised peripheral blood, obtained in the first trimester of pregnancy. These receptor sequences come from a female donor with multiple sclerosis, enrolled in a pregnancy study. CDR3s include the opening cysteine and the closing phenylalanine or tryptophan. A D gene is named only where the DNA matches it firmly. Not every row has a clone size; where given, it reads once, few, many or a size class.

d_call: .
clone_size: .
v_call: TRBV5-6
j_call: TRBJ2-7
cdr3_aa: CASSLGRSPGQYF
cdr3_nt: TGTGCCAGCAGCTTGGGAAGGTCCCCGGGGCAGTACTTC

d_call: .
clone_size: .
v_call: TRBV6-1
j_call: TRBJ1-6
cdr3_aa: CASTYRVGEASPLHF
cdr3_nt: TGTGCCAGCACGTACAGGGTAGGCGAGGCTTCACCCCTCCACTTT

d_call: TRBD1
clone_size: .
v_call: TRBV30
j_call: TRBJ1-1
cdr3_aa: CAWSVRTGEAFF
cdr3_nt: TGTGCCTGGAGTGTAAGGACAGGGGAAGCTTTCTTT

d_call: TRBD1
clone_size: .
v_call: TRBV6-1
j_call: TRBJ1-6
cdr3_aa: CASSLSRGQPSPLHF
cdr3_nt: TGTGCCAGCAGCCTTTCCCGGGGACAGCCTTCACCCCTCCACTTT

d_call: .
clone_size: .
v_call: TRBV11-1
j_call: TRBJ2-5
cdr3_aa: CASSSQETQYF
cdr3_nt: TGTGCCAGCAGCTCTCAAGAGACCCAGTACTTC

d_call: TRBD1
clone_size: .
v_call: TRBV7-3
j_call: TRBJ1-1
cdr3_aa: CASSLGGTGTTEAFF
cdr3_nt: TGTGCCAGCAGCTTAGGCGGGACAGGGACCACTGAAGCTTTCTTT

d_call: .
clone_size: .
v_call: TRBV18
j_call: TRBJ1-4
cdr3_aa: CASSLEMSGEKLFF
cdr3_nt: TGTGCCAGCTCACTCGAAATGAGCGGTGAAAAACTGTTTTTT

d_call: TRBD1
clone_size: .
v_call: TRBV4-3
j_call: TRBJ1-2
cdr3_aa: CASSQVFRTGEGYTF
cdr3_nt: TGCGCCAGCAGCCAAGTCTTTAGGACAGGGGAGGGCTACACCTTC

d_call: TRBD2
clone_size: .
v_call: TRBV5-1
j_call: TRBJ2-3
cdr3_aa: CASSLEGGGSTDTQYF
cdr3_nt: TGCGCCAGCAGCTTGGAGGGCGGGGGGAGCACAGATACGCAGTATTTT

d_call: TRBD1
clone_size: .
v_call: TRBV4-3
j_call: TRBJ1-1
cdr3_aa: CASSQLQGFGTEAFF
cdr3_nt: TGCGCCAGCAGCCAACTACAGGGGTTTGGGACTGAAGCTTTCTTT

d_call: .
clone_size: .
v_call: TRBV28
j_call: TRBJ1-3
cdr3_aa: CASSLSAGNTIYF
cdr3_nt: TGTGCCAGCAGTTTATCGGCTGGAAACACCATATATTTT

d_call: .
clone_size: .
v_call: TRBV5-1
j_call: TRBJ1-4
cdr3_aa: CASSDDRSDEKLFF
cdr3_nt: TGCGCCAGCAGCGATGACAGGTCTGATGAAAAACTGTTTTTT

d_call: TRBD1
clone_size: .
v_call: TRBV6-1
j_call: TRBJ1-6
cdr3_aa: CASSEETGPYSPLHF
cdr3_nt: TGTGCCAGCAGTGAGGAGACAGGGCCGTACTCACCCCTCCACTTT

d_call: TRBD1
clone_size: .
v_call: TRBV5-1
j_call: TRBJ1-1
cdr3_aa: CASSFGQGADEAFF
cdr3_nt: TGCGCCAGCAGCTTTGGACAGGGGGCCGATGAAGCTTTCTTT

d_call: .
clone_size: .
v_call: TRBV2
j_call: TRBJ2-7
cdr3_aa: CASREETYEQYF
cdr3_nt: TGTGCCAGCAGGGAGGAGACCTACGAGCAGTACTTC

d_call: .
clone_size: .
v_call: TRBV9
j_call: TRBJ1-2
cdr3_aa: CASSVDGYYGYTF
cdr3_nt: TGTGCCAGCAGCGTAGACGGGTACTATGGCTACACCTTC

d_call: TRBD1
clone_size: .
v_call: TRBV5-1
j_call: TRBJ1-2
cdr3_aa: CASSSTGSYGYTF
cdr3_nt: TGCGCCAGCAGCTCGACAGGGAGCTATGGCTACACCTTC

d_call: .
clone_size: .
v_call: TRBV30
j_call: TRBJ2-7
cdr3_aa: CAWSVLSYEQYF
cdr3_nt: TGTGCCTGGAGTGTTTTGAGTTACGAGCAGTACTTC

d_call: .
clone_size: few
v_call: TRBV2
j_call: TRBJ1-2
cdr3_aa: CASTIAGIYGYTF
cdr3_nt: TGTGCCAGCACTATTGCGGGGATTTATGGCTACACCTTC

d_call: TRBD1
clone_size: few
v_call: TRBV6-5
j_call: TRBJ1-6
cdr3_aa: CASSRSGTDHSPLHF
cdr3_nt: TGTGCCAGCAGCCGATCCGGGACAGATCATTCACCCCTCCACTTT

d_call: TRBD1
clone_size: few
v_call: TRBV2
j_call: TRBJ1-4
cdr3_aa: CASFRDRVEKLFF
cdr3_nt: TGTGCCAGTTTCCGGGACAGGGTTGAAAAACTGTTTTTT

d_call: .
clone_size: .
v_call: TRBV2
j_call: TRBJ1-2
cdr3_aa: CASTDGEAYGYTF
cdr3_nt: TGTGCCAGCACGGACGGGGAGGCTTATGGCTACACCTTC

d_call: .
clone_size: .
v_call: TRBV11-2
j_call: TRBJ2-2
cdr3_aa: CASRLVGGPGELFF
cdr3_nt: TGTGCCAGCAGGCTAGTCGGCGGGCCCGGGGAGCTGTTTTTT

d_call: TRBD1
clone_size: .
v_call: TRBV2
j_call: TRBJ1-5
cdr3_aa: CASSPRQGRHQPQHF
cdr3_nt: TGTGCCAGCAGCCCCCGACAGGGTAGGCATCAGCCCCAGCATTTT

d_call: TRBD1
clone_size: .
v_call: TRBV18
j_call: TRBJ1-1
cdr3_aa: CASSPRTGGDTEAFF
cdr3_nt: TGTGCCAGCTCACCGCGGACAGGGGGGGACACTGAAGCTTTCTTT

d_call: .
clone_size: once
v_call: TRBV7-8
j_call: TRBJ2-7
cdr3_aa: CASSYGVGGSHEQYF
cdr3_nt: TGTGCCAGCAGCTACGGCGTCGGGGGAAGCCACGAGCAGTACTTC

d_call: TRBD1
clone_size: .
v_call: TRBV5-5
j_call: TRBJ1-6
cdr3_aa: CASSLEGGDRALSLHF
cdr3_nt: TGTGCCAGCAGCTTGGAAGGGGGGGACAGGGCGTTATCCCTCCACTTT

d_call: .
clone_size: .
v_call: TRBV28
j_call: TRBJ1-6
cdr3_aa: CASSLGFYGRTLHF
cdr3_nt: TGTGCCAGCAGTTTGGGGTTCTATGGGAGAACCCTCCACTTT

d_call: .
clone_size: .
v_call: TRBV19
j_call: TRBJ2-1
cdr3_aa: CASSIDGLHVRIGADEQFF
cdr3_nt: TGTGCCAGTAGTATAGATGGGTTGCACGTACGGATAGGGGCGGATGAGCAGTTCTTC

d_call: TRBD2
clone_size: .
v_call: TRBV30
j_call: TRBJ2-1
cdr3_aa: CAWSVGLAAYNEQFF
cdr3_nt: TGTGCCTGGAGTGTCGGGCTAGCGGCCTACAATGAGCAGTTCTTC

d_call: .
clone_size: .
v_call: TRBV2
j_call: TRBJ2-2
cdr3_aa: CASRDIQNTGELFF
cdr3_nt: TGTGCCAGCAGGGACATACAGAACACCGGGGAGCTGTTTTTT

d_call: TRBD2
clone_size: .
v_call: TRBV27
j_call: TRBJ2-2
cdr3_aa: CASSLTPRAGGNTGELFF
cdr3_nt: TGTGCCAGCAGTTTAACCCCCCGAGCGGGGGGGAACACCGGGGAGCTGTTTTTT

d_call: .
clone_size: .
v_call: TRBV14
j_call: TRBJ1-1
cdr3_aa: CASSQVPQGFTEAFF
cdr3_nt: TGTGCCAGCAGCCAAGTTCCCCAGGGGTTCACTGAAGCTTTCTTT

d_call: TRBD2
clone_size: .
v_call: TRBV7-9
j_call: TRBJ2-5
cdr3_aa: CASSPGDYLGETQYF
cdr3_nt: TGTGCCAGCAGCCCCGGGGACTACCTGGGGGAGACCCAGTACTTC

d_call: .
clone_size: once
v_call: TRBV5-1
j_call: TRBJ1-3
cdr3_aa: CASSLGLQGSGNTIYF
cdr3_nt: TGCGCCAGCAGCTTGGGATTACAGGGCTCTGGAAACACCATATATTTT

d_call: .
clone_size: .
v_call: TRBV6-4
j_call: TRBJ1-2
cdr3_aa: CASSDSKREQFYGYTF
cdr3_nt: TGTGCCAGCAGTGACTCGAAGAGGGAACAGTTCTATGGCTACACCTTC

d_call: TRBD2
clone_size: .
v_call: TRBV5-6
j_call: TRBJ2-1
cdr3_aa: CASSLIGLAGDNEQFF
cdr3_nt: TGTGCCAGCAGCTTGATCGGACTAGCGGGGGACAATGAGCAGTTCTTC